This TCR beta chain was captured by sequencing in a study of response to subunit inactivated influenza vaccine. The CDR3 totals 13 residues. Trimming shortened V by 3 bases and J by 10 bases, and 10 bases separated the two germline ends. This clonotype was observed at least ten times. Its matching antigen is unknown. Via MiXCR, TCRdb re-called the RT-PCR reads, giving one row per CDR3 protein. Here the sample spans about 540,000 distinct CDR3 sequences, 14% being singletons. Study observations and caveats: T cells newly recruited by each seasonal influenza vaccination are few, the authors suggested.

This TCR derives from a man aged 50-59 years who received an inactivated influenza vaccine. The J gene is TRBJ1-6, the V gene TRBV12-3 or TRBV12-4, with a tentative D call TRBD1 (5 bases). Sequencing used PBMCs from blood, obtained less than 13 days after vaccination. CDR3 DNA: TGTGCCAGCAGTTTTCAGGGTAGCTCACCCCTCCACTTT. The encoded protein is CASSFQGSSPLHF.